This TCR beta chain was identified in a study of shared clonotypes between healthy human individuals. V lost 6 bases, J lost 0 bases, and 6 bases lay in between. This CDR3 has 14 residues. CDR1 is MNHEY, CDR2 SMNVEV, per germline (reference sequence). Terminally differentiated effector memory CD45RA+ cells were excluded from the naive CD8 cells, which were CD45RO-negative and positively selected for CCR7. Deep-level assay runs were performed. Method: immunoSEQ multiplex PCR; TCRdb's copy keeps in-frame clones and lacks some. The table lists about 2.1 million clones, approximately 92% of them singletons. A remark on this clone: At the DNA level, this CDR3 is encoded by other sequences in the same sample as well.

Sequenced sample: naive CD8+ T cells from PBMCs. This TCR came from a man younger than 30 in good health. Some clones in this sample may be carry-over from other donors' samples. The chain couples TRBV27 to TRBJ2-6, with D hard to call. The CDR3 loop is CASSPNSGANVLTF. The CDR3, as DNA: TGTGCCAGCAGCCCAAACTCTGGGGCCAACGTCCTGACTTTC.